The 28 T cell receptor beta chains below all came from one sample that was sequenced in a study of OX40 agonist ivuxolimab in advanced cancers. Assay: immunoSEQ multiplex PCR; the TCRdb copy retains only in-frame clones and omits some. The repertoire consists of fewer than 70,000 clones, with 75% to 95% occurring once and the leading ten covering about 13%. The input for sequencing was CD4+ or CD8+ T cells sorted from blood, taken in a trial of the OX40 agonist ivuxolimab. These receptors came from an adult with an advanced solid tumor such as melanoma, head and neck, liver or kidney cancer.

The chain recombines TRBV11-2 with TRBJ2-1; 7 positions agree with TRBD2. V lost 3 bases and J lost 2; bases outside the gene matches: 10. Germline CDR1 SGHAT, CDR2 FQNNGV. CDR3 length: 17 residues. CDR3 DNA: TGTGCCAGCAGCTTGCCCGCTCGGGCGGGAGCCTACAATGAGCAGTTCTTC. It specifies CASSLPARAGAYNEQFF.

This chain uses TRBV4-1 with TRBJ2-5; TRBD2 matches 11 bases. V shed 0 bases, J shed 4 bases, and the junction held 1 base outside the gene matches. In germline, CDR1 is MGHRA, CDR2 YSYEKL. The CDR3 is 15 amino acids. Written as DNA, the CDR3 is TGCGCCAGCAGCCAAGAACTAGCGGGAGTAGAGACCCAGTACTTC. It codes for CASSQELAGVETQYF.

This chain uses TRBV13 with TRBJ2-3, with D perhaps matching TRBD1 or TRBD2 (5 bases each). The CDR3 loop spans 14 amino acids. Trimming removed 5 bases at V and 5 bases at J, with 14 bases between. Germline CDR1 and CDR2: PRHDT and FYEKMQ (reference sequence). The CDR3 DNA follows: TGTGCCAGCAGCATCAGGGAGCGCATAGATACGCAGTATTTT. Residues: CASSIRERIDTQYF.

This chain links TRBV29-1 with TRBJ1-2; D remains ambiguous. CDR3 length: 11 amino acids. Germline V gene lookup returns CDR1 SQVTM and CDR2 ANQGSEA. V dropped 5 bases and J dropped 4 bases, with 8 bases sitting between them. CDR3: CSVLAGYGYTF. CDR3 in DNA: TGCAGCGTTCTAGCGGGCTATGGCTACACCTTC.

J is TRBJ2-7 and V is TRBV7-9, with 7 bases lining up with TRBD1. With 1 base clipped from V and 2 bases from J, the junction kept 5 bases outside the gene matches. This CDR3 comprises 15 residues. Germline CDR1 and CDR2: SEHNR and FQNEAQ (reference sequence). The CDR3 coding sequence is TGTGCCAGCAGCTTAGAGGGGGACAGAACCTACGAGCAGTACTTC. Protein sequence: CASSLEGDRTYEQYF.

This clone appeared a single time. The gene calls are TRBV7-8 and TRBJ2-2; 9 positions match TRBD1. The CDR3 covers 16 residues. Germline lookup yields CDR1 SGHVS and CDR2 FQNEAQ. After removal of 5 bases from V and 7 bases from J, the junction contained 11 bases not matched to a gene. For the CDR3, the DNA is TGTGCCAGCAGCGCAGACAGGGGGTTTGGTAACGGGGAGCTGTTTTTT. Protein sequence: CASSADRGFGNGELFF.

The rearrangement links TRBV2 to TRBJ2-7; D remains unclear. Trimming took 9 bases from V and 3 from J, leaving 9 bases between them. The CDR3 runs to 11 residues. Germline-derived CDR1 and CDR2 are SNHLY and FYNNEI. CDR3 protein: CASSQNYEQYF. The CDR3 DNA is TGTGCCAGTTCGCAGAACTACGAGCAGTACTTC.

The chain links TRBV7-9 to TRBJ2-7; D possibly corresponds to TRBD1 (6 bases). CDR3 length equals 16 residues. V dropped 1 base and J dropped 5 bases, with 18 bases sitting between them. The germline V gene encodes CDR1 SEHNR and CDR2 FQNEAQ (reference sequence). The CDR3 region has the DNA TGTGCCAGCAGCTTAGGAATACAGGGAAATCTACACGAGCAGTACTTC. Protein: CASSLGIQGNLHEQYF.

This clone has only one observation. At one end, the junction sequence differs from germline, possibly due to a read error. This chain joins TRBV7-8 and TRBJ2-5; 16 positions agree with TRBD2. Germline V gives CDR1 SGHVS, CDR2 FQNEAQ. The CDR3 totals 14 residues. The CDR3 reads CASSLGTSGRVRDF. CDR3 nucleotides: TGTGCCAGCAGCTTGGGGACTAGCGGGAGGGTTAGGGACTTC. The variable domain in full, with the rest retrieved from reference TRBV7-8 and TRBJ2-5, is GAGVSQSPRYKVAKRGQDVALRCDPISGHVSLFWYQQALGQGPEFLTYFQNEAQLDKSGLPSDRFFAERPEGSVSTLKIQRTQQEDSAVYLCASSLGTSGRVRDFGPGTRLLVL.

The table lists this clone with a count of one. The chain couples TRBV10-1 to TRBJ1-1; TRBD1 aligns across 10 bases. This CDR3 contains 15 residues. The V and J ends lost 3 bases and 5 bases, in that order; junction bases with no gene match: 6. Germline V gene lookup returns CDR1 WNHNN and CDR2 SYGVQD (reference sequence). This CDR3 reads CASSDWDRGGTEAFF. The CDR3 nucleotides read TGCGCCAGCAGTGATTGGGACAGGGGAGGAACTGAAGCTTTCTTT.

The chain links TRBV2 to TRBJ2-7; D is possibly TRBD1 (6 bases). The CDR3 loop spans 15 amino acids. Per the germline V gene, CDR1 is SNHLY and CDR2 is FYNNEI. The V end lost 1 base, the J end lost 4 bases, and 14 bases lay between the germline ends. The CDR3 coding sequence is TGTGCCAGCAGTGAAGAACCAGGGGTGCGTTACGAGCAGTACTTC. Translation: CASSEEPGVRYEQYF. Combining the CDR3 with reference TRBV2 and TRBJ2-7 gives the whole variable domain EPEVTQTPSHQVTQMGQEVILRCVPISNHLYFYWYRQILGQKVEFLVSFYNNEISEKSEIFDDQFSVERPDGSNFTLKIRSTKLEDSAMYFCASSEEPGVRYEQYFGPGTRLTVT.

Points on this clone: The sample holds other DNA sequences that translate to the same CDR3. The rearrangement uses TRBV9 and TRBJ2-1; D not resolved. This CDR3 is 16 amino acids long. From germline, CDR1 is SGDLS and CDR2 YYNGEE. The germline V and J ends were trimmed by 2 bases and 0 bases, with 12 bases remaining between them. For the CDR3, the DNA is TGTGCCAGCAGCGTGGCCGGAGCGAGCTCCTACAATGAGCAGTTCTTC. Protein: CASSVAGASSYNEQFF.

The V gene is TRBV5-1, the J gene TRBJ2-7, with D possibly matching TRBD2 (5 bases). Germline CDR1 reads SGHRS; CDR2 reads YFSETQ. Trimming shortened V by 4 bases and J by 1 base, and 12 bases separated the two germline ends. CDR3 length equals 14 residues. CDR3 protein: CASSLRTLSYEQYF. CDR3 sequence (DNA): TGCGCCAGCAGCCTAAGGACTCTTTCCTACGAGCAGTACTTC.

This chain uses TRBV10-2 with TRBJ2-7, with 12 bases aligning to TRBD2. V lost 8 bases to trimming and J lost 3 bases; unmatched junction nucleotides: 14. Germline loops: CDR1 WSHSY, CDR2 SAAADI. The CDR3 is 17 residues long. The CDR3 DNA sequence: TGCGCCAGCTCCCCCAGACTAGCGGGAGCAGTAGACTACGAGCAGTACTTC. Translation: CASSPRLAGAVDYEQYF.

The chain carries TRBV7-8 and TRBJ2-1, with TRBD2 matching over 12 bases. CDR3 length equals 17 residues. With 1 base clipped from V and 6 bases from J, the junction kept 7 bases outside the gene matches. The germline gives CDR1 SGHVS, CDR2 FQNEAQ. The CDR3 region has the DNA TGTGCCAGCAGCTTAGTCTTCCTAGCGGGAGGGGTCAATGAGCAGTTCTTC. It codes for CASSLVFLAGGVNEQFF.

The genes are TRBV12-5 and TRBJ2-5; the D is unclear. Germline loops: CDR1 LGHNT, CDR2 FRNRAP. The CDR3 extends over 12 amino acids. Trimming left V 3 bases short and J 5 bases short, with 7 bases between. This CDR3 reads CASGFNYETQYF. The CDR3 nucleotides are TGTGCTAGTGGTTTCAATTATGAGACCCAGTACTTC.

The rearrangement links TRBV9 to TRBJ2-3; the match to TRBD2 covers 13 bases. Germline V CDR1 and CDR2: SGDLS, YYNGEE. V was clipped by 2 bases and J by 4 bases; unmatched bases: 16. The CDR3 spans 20 residues. The CDR3: CASSVMPGLAGRGSPDTQYF. The CDR3 DNA is TGTGCCAGCAGCGTTATGCCGGGACTAGCGGGACGTGGGTCCCCAGATACGCAGTATTTT.

The J gene is TRBJ1-4, the V gene TRBV4-3; 7 bases agree with TRBD1. V shed 2 bases and J 5 bases; nucleotides not matched to a gene: 11. The CDR3 runs 17 residues. Germline CDR1 LGHNA, CDR2 YSLEER. Here the CDR3 reads CASSQLGGDSQNEKLFF. In DNA form, the CDR3 reads TGCGCCAGCAGCCAACTCGGGGGGGACAGCCAAAATGAAAAACTGTTTTTT.

This chain links TRBV9 with TRBJ2-7; TRBD2 might be the D (5 bases). The CDR3 is made up of 12 amino acids. Germline values: CDR1 SGDLS, CDR2 YYNGEE. Trimming left V 3 bases short and J 7 bases short, with 11 bases between. The CDR3 region is CASSGSGEEQYF. CDR3 in DNA: TGTGCCAGCAGCGGCAGCGGAGAAGAGCAGTACTTC.

The V and J genes are TRBV7-2 and TRBJ2-7, with 9 positions matching TRBD1. The CDR3 contains 15 residues. Looked up from germline, CDR1 is SGHTA and CDR2 is FQGNSA. With 3 bases clipped from V and 0 bases from J, the junction kept 3 bases outside the gene matches. The CDR3 bases are TGTGCCAGCAGCTTCGGGACAGGGACCTCCTACGAGCAGTACTTC. The encoded protein is CASSFGTGTSYEQYF.

V gene TRBV10-3 combines with J gene TRBJ1-1; D unclear. CDR1 is ENHRY and CDR2 is SYGVKD in the germline V gene. The germline V and J ends were trimmed by 11 bases and 3 bases, with 16 bases remaining between them. The CDR3 length is 13 residues. In nucleotides, the CDR3 is TGTGCCGTGGGGTATCCACCCGACACTGAAGCTTTCTTT. Protein sequence: CAVGYPPDTEAFF.

The chain has TRBV6-5 and TRBJ2-1; weak D call: TRBD2 (6 bases). CDR3 length equals 15 residues. V was trimmed by 5 bases and J by 4 bases, leaving 15 bases between them. Germline CDR1 MNHEY, CDR2 SVGAGI. Here the CDR3 DNA reads TGTGCCAGCAGTCAGATGGAGGGGTCGTACAATGAGCAGTTCTTC. Translated, it gives CASSQMEGSYNEQFF.

V and J are TRBV27 and TRBJ2-1; TRBD2 matches 10 bases. This CDR3 comprises 15 residues. Germline lookup yields CDR1 MNHEY and CDR2 SMNVEV (reference sequence). The J segment lost 7 bases and the V segment lost 3 bases, leaving 6 bases of the junction unmatched. DNA for the CDR3: TGTGCCAGCAGTTTGGGGGGACTAGCGACGAATGAGCAGTTCTTC. This gives the protein CASSLGGLATNEQFF.

The genes are TRBV5-8 and TRBJ1-1; 8 nucleotides align to TRBD1. CDR1 SGHTS and CDR2 YDEGEE come from the germline V gene. Trimming cost V 6 bases and J 4 bases; bases outside gene matches: 11. The CDR3 is made up of 15 amino acids. CDR3 DNA sequence: TGTGCCAGCACCCAGCGCTGGACAGGGCTCACTGAAGCTTTCTTT. Translation gives CASTQRWTGLTEAFF.

The chain combines TRBV27 with TRBJ2-5; the D is unclear. Germline CDR1 and CDR2: MNHEY and SMNVEV (reference sequence). Trimming removed 5 bases at V and 0 bases at J, with 10 bases between. This CDR3 is built from 14 residues. The CDR3 is CASSPYRDQETQYF. Written as DNA, the CDR3 is TGTGCCAGCAGTCCATACAGAGACCAAGAGACCCAGTACTTC.

The CDR3 is CASSDGQGVYNEQFF. CDR3 nucleotides: TGCGCCAGCAGCGATGGACAGGGGGTCTACAATGAGCAGTTCTTC. The J gene is TRBJ2-1, the V gene TRBV5-1; TRBD1 agrees at 10 bases. J lost 3 bases, V lost 4 bases, and 4 bases had no gene match. The CDR3 length is 15 residues. Germline-derived CDR1 and CDR2 are SGHRS and YFSETQ.

This chain uses TRBV13 with TRBJ1-2, with a weak D call TRBD1 (5 bases). There are 15 residues in the CDR3. Trimming cost V 0 bases and J 8 bases, with 16 bases left between them. Germline lookup yields CDR1 PRHDT and CDR2 FYEKMQ (reference sequence). The CDR3 here is CASSLGRRGVGGYTF. The DNA for the CDR3 is TGTGCCAGCAGCTTAGGCCGAAGAGGGGTAGGCGGCTACACCTTC.

This chain links TRBV19 with TRBJ2-3; 10 nucleotides agree with TRBD2. The ends lost 8 bases at V and 9 bases at J; junction bases unmatched: 14. There are 15 residues in the CDR3. Germline assignment: CDR1 LNHDA and CDR2 SQIVND (reference sequence). This CDR3 is CASSSRLAGDRTQYF. The CDR3 bases are TGTGCCAGTTCCTCCCGGCTAGCGGGGGACAGAACGCAGTATTTT. Variable domain in full (rest from reference TRBV19 and TRBJ2-3): DGGITQSPKYLFRKEGQNVTLSCEQNLNHDAMYWYRQDPGQGLRLIYYSQIVNDFQKGDIAEGYSVSREKKESFPLTVTSAQKNPTAFYLCASSSRLAGDRTQYFGPGTRLTVL.